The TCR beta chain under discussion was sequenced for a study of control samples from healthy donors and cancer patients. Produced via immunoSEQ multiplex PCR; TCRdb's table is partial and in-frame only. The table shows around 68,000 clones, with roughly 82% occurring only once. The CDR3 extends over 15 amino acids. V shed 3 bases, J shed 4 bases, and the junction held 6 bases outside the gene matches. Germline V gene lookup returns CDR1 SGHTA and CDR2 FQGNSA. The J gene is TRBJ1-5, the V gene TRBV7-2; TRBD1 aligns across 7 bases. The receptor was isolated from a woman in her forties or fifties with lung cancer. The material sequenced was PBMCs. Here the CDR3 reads CASSFGTALNQPQHF. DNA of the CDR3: TGTGCCAGCAGCTTTGGGACAGCCCTAAATCAGCCCCAGCATTTT.